This TCR beta chain was identified during a study of T cells in Graves' hyperthyroidism and ophthalmopathy. Comments on this clonotype: The target antigen is unknown.

Study-level findings and limits: Most thyroid clonotypes with frequency above 0.001 were detected in blood.

Participants, patients aged 18 to 65, had newly diagnosed hyperthyroidism with a duration under 2 months. The study based diagnoses on clinical symptoms, serum thyroxine and TRAb, thyroid ultrasound and orbital computed tomography. Regions amplified from RNA transcripts were the TCR beta CDR3 regions. The HTBI set primed first-round TCR CDR3 RT-PCR. From the multiplex PCR reads, TCRdb called clonotypes with MiXCR, one entry per CDR3 protein. The data show some 800,000 distinct CDR3 sequences, with over 35% seen just once and 7.5% to 9.5% held by the top ten. V lost 8 bases and J lost 6; bases outside the gene matches: 1. The CDR3 loop spans 13 amino acids. Germline assignment: CDR1 SNHLY and CDR2 FYNNEI.

Sequencing was performed on blood. The rearrangement links TRBV2 to TRBJ2-2; 12 nucleotides align to TRBD2. This clonotype was obtained from a man between 18 and 35 years old with Graves' hyperthyroidism. CDR3 residues: CASLAGGAGELFF. The CDR3 DNA reads TGTGCCAGCCTAGCGGGAGGGGCCGGGGAGCTGTTTTTT.